The 11 T cell receptor beta chains presented below share a single source sample, sequenced in a study of blood T cell repertoires in COVID-19. Assay used: immunoSEQ multiplex PCR; TCRdb lists only in-frame clones, some missing. The table includes about 340,000 clones, roughly 86% detected once. Sequenced material: peripheral blood. These TCRs come from an older woman with COVID-19, enrolled during active disease.

CDR3 DNA: TGTGCCAGCAGCTTAGCGAATCGGCAGGGGAGCACAGATACGCAGTATTTT. Translating it yields CASSLANRQGSTDTQYF. The V gene is TRBV7-9, the J gene TRBJ2-3; TRBD1 is a possible D gene (6 bases). This CDR3 contains 17 residues. The ends were cut back, 0 bases at V and 0 bases at J, with 13 bases in the middle. Germline lookup yields CDR1 SEHNR and CDR2 FQNEAQ (reference sequence).

This clone was seen a few times. The chain joins TRBV5-6 to TRBJ1-2, with 8 bases matching TRBD1. There are 15 residues in the CDR3. Germline V gene data show CDR1 as SGHDT and CDR2 as YYEEEE. Germline trimming cut 6 bases from V and 5 bases from J; bases unmatched to any gene: 12. The DNA for the CDR3 is TGTGCCAGCACCCTAAACTTCGGACAGGGATATGGCTACACCTTC. Its protein product is CASTLNFGQGYGYTF.

The CDR3 coding sequence is TGTGCCAGCAGAGCGACAGGGTTTGGTGAAAAACTGTTTTTT. As protein: CASRATGFGEKLFF. The chain carries TRBV2 and TRBJ1-4, with TRBD1 matching 7 bases. Losses at the gene ends were 6 bases for V and 7 bases for J; bases not matched to a gene: 8. Germline-derived CDR1 and CDR2 are SNHLY and FYNNEI. The CDR3 is 14 residues long.

CDR3 residues: CASSRGSNEKLFF. Written as DNA, the CDR3 is TGTGCCAGCTCAAGGGGATCTAATGAAAAACTGTTTTTT. The chain uses TRBV18 and TRBJ1-4; a weak D match, TRBD1 (5 bases). Looked up from germline, CDR1 is KGHSH and CDR2 is LQKENI. The V end lost 5 bases, the J end lost 3 bases, and 7 bases lay between the germline ends. This CDR3 comprises 13 residues. The full variable domain, in which reference TRBV18 and TRBJ1-4 provide the parts outside the CDR3, is NAGVMQNPRHLVRRRGQEARLRCSPMKGHSHVYWYRQLPEEGLKFMVYLQKENIIDESGMPKERFSAEFPKEGPSILRIQQVVRGDSAAYFCASSRGSNEKLFFGSGTQLSVL.

This chain links TRBV5-6 with TRBJ1-1, with 7 bases that match TRBD1. CDR1 is SGHDT, CDR2 YYEEEE, per germline. The CDR3 covers 15 residues. V was clipped by 0 bases and J by 0 bases; unmatched bases: 2. The CDR3 DNA follows: TGTGCCAGCAGCTTGGGACAGGGTATGAACACTGAAGCTTTCTTT. It encodes CASSLGQGMNTEAFF.

The chain couples TRBV5-1 to TRBJ1-1; 8 bases align to TRBD1. J was trimmed by 1 base and V by 0 bases; bases with no gene match: 5. The CDR3 covers 16 residues. Germline CDR1 SGHRS, CDR2 YFSETQ. CDR3 region: CASSLAWTGTNTEAFF. The DNA for the CDR3 is TGCGCCAGCAGCTTGGCCTGGACAGGGACGAACACTGAAGCTTTCTTT.

The chain couples TRBV5-6 to TRBJ1-5; 7 bases fit TRBD1. Looked up from germline, CDR1 is SGHDT and CDR2 is YYEEEE. Losses at the gene ends were 4 bases for V and 9 bases for J; bases not matched to a gene: 10. The CDR3 runs 14 residues. This CDR3 reads CASSITGEGRPQHF. CDR3 DNA sequence: TGTGCCAGCAGCATTACAGGGGAAGGGAGGCCCCAGCATTTT.

The gene calls are TRBV18 and TRBJ2-4, with 8 bases that match TRBD2. V shed 3 bases and J 10 bases; nucleotides not matched to a gene: 8. Germline CDR1 KGHSH, CDR2 LQKENI. The CDR3 runs to 14 residues. The CDR3 loop is CASSPTGLDWIQYF. CDR3 in DNA: TGTGCCAGCTCACCGACGGGACTAGACTGGATTCAGTACTTC. The whole variable domain, filled in from reference TRBV18 and TRBJ2-4, reads NAGVMQNPRHLVRRRGQEARLRCSPMKGHSHVYWYRQLPEEGLKFMVYLQKENIIDESGMPKERFSAEFPKEGPSILRIQQVVRGDSAAYFCASSPTGLDWIQYFGAGTRLSVL.

This clone was counted between two and nine times. The V and J genes are TRBV27 and TRBJ1-3, with D unresolved. CDR1 and CDR2 (germline): MNHEY, SMNVEV (reference sequence). Deletions cut 2 bases from V and 0 bases from J, with 8 bases between. This CDR3 is 15 amino acids long. The CDR3 DNA sequence: TGTGCCAGCAGTTTAAACGGAGACTCTGGAAACACCATATATTTT. Its protein is CASSLNGDSGNTIYF.

The chain combines TRBV23-1 with TRBJ1-1, with D uncertain. TRBV23-1 is filed as an ORF, its function uncertain. Deletions cut 0 bases from V and 0 bases from J, with 8 bases between. The CDR3 runs 15 residues. The CDR3 sequence: CASSQSAQLNTEAFF. The CDR3 DNA reads as TGCGCCAGCAGTCAATCGGCCCAGTTGAACACTGAAGCTTTCTTT.

This clone was seen once. The chain recombines TRBV7-8 with TRBJ2-7, with D possibly TRBD2 on 6 matching bases. With 4 bases removed from V and 0 bases from J, the gap between germline ends came to 16 bases. CDR3 length: 16 residues. CDR1 and CDR2 (germline): SGHVS, FQNEAQ. The CDR3, as DNA: TGTGCCAGCAGCTCCAGACCGGGACTTAGCTCCTACGAGCAGTACTTC. It yields the protein CASSSRPGLSSYEQYF.